The T cell receptor beta chain described here comes from a study of T-cell reconstitution after alpha-beta-depleted transplantation in children. A few counts support this clonotype. Unique molecular identifiers were used to barcode this TCRbeta library. TCRdb ran MiXCR on the PCR reads and lists one entry per CDR3 protein. The sample has 330,000 or so distinct CDR3 sequences, about a tenth seen once. Per the germline V gene, CDR1 is LGHNA and CDR2 is YSLEER. Trimming took off 1 base at V and 0 bases at J, with 20 bases between the two ends. The CDR3 contains 19 residues. V usage is TRBV4-3 and J usage is TRBJ2-3, with D possibly matching TRBD2 (6 bases). The sample in question was PBMCs from the stem cell graft donor, obtained from the stem cell graft. The origin of this receptor is a human donor who donated a stem cell graft to a child with acute lymphoblastic leukemia. In nucleotides, the CDR3 is TGCGCCAGCAGCCAAGCGATGAGGTGGAGCGGGTCTAGCACAGATACGCAGTATTTT. Its protein is CASSQAMRWSGSSTDTQYF.